This TCR beta chain was captured in a study of blood T cell repertoires in COVID-19. The study recruited exposed participants who had met a COVID-19 case within 2 weeks before entry. CDR3 length: 16 residues. Looked up from germline, CDR1 is LGHNT and CDR2 is FRNRAP. Losses at the gene ends were 5 bases for V and 7 bases for J; bases not matched to a gene: 14. The data were produced by immunoSEQ multiplex PCR, yet TCRdb's version contains in-frame clones alone and is incomplete. Of about 270,000 clones in the sample, 91% were seen once. This sequence was found in a man aged 35 to 55 who had been exposed to COVID-19. Specimen: PBMCs or T cells enriched from blood (not recorded which). The chain carries TRBV12-5 and TRBJ2-1, with 7 bases that match TRBD2. CDR3 coding DNA: TGTGCTAGTGGTAGCCCTGGGGGGGTGACACGAAATGAGCAGTTCTTC. Amino acids: CASGSPGGVTRNEQFF.